A selection of T cell receptor beta chains follows, all from one sample in a study of Graves' ophthalmopathy and Graves' hyperthyroidism. TCRdb re-analysed the multiplex PCR reads in MiXCR, keeping a single row per CDR3 protein. The sample contains about 240,000 distinct CDR3 sequences, 40% to 50% of which appear only once. Sequenced sample: peripheral blood. The receptors shown here come from an adult man with Graves' ophthalmopathy. Each CDR3 is given with its conserved first and last residue. A D gene is named only where the DNA matches it firmly. Clone sizes are given selectively: once, few, many, or a class where the clone is expanded.

CDR3: CASSLRTERSPLHF; DNA: TGCGCCAGCAGCCTCAGGACAGAAAGGTCACCCCTCCACTTT; size: few; D: .; V: TRBV5-1; J: TRBJ1-6
CDR3: CASSHPLYNSPLHF; DNA: TGTGCCAGCAGTCACCCACTCTATAATTCACCCCTCCACTTT; size: .; D: .; V: TRBV27; J: TRBJ1-6
CDR3: CASSVLAGGYEQYF; DNA: TGTGCCAGCAGTGTGCTAGCGGGAGGCTACGAGCAGTACTTC; size: few; D: TRBD2; V: TRBV2; J: TRBJ2-7
CDR3: CSARIEGFTGELFF; DNA: TGCAGTGCTAGAATAGAGGGGTTCACCGGGGAGCTGTTTTTT; size: .; D: .; V: TRBV20-1; J: TRBJ2-2
CDR3: CASTPAGTSGRKDTGELFF; DNA: TGTGCCAGCACCCCCGCCGGGACTAGCGGGAGAAAAGACACCGGGGAGCTGTTTTTT; size: .; D: TRBD2; V: TRBV11-3; J: TRBJ2-2
CDR3: CASSLNRGQGETQYF; DNA: TGTGCCAGCAGTTTAAACAGGGGGCAGGGAGAGACCCAGTACTTC; size: few; D: TRBD1; V: TRBV12-3/TRBV12-4; J: TRBJ2-5
CDR3: CASSAEGGTEAFF; DNA: TGTGCCAGCAGCGCCGAGGGGGGCACTGAAGCTTTCTTT; size: .; D: .; V: TRBV6-4; J: TRBJ1-1
CDR3: CASSLDQGFEQYF; DNA: TGTGCCAGCAGCTTGGATCAGGGCTTCGAGCAGTACTTC; size: .; D: .; V: TRBV5-4; J: TRBJ2-7
CDR3: CASSVEGRLSYNSPLHF; DNA: TGTGCCAGCAGCGTAGAAGGCAGGTTATCCTATAATTCACCCCTCCACTTT; size: .; D: .; V: TRBV9; J: TRBJ1-6
CDR3: CASSPDRGGETQYF; DNA: TGTGCCAGTAGTCCTGACAGGGGAGGAGAGACCCAGTACTTC; size: few; D: TRBD1; V: TRBV19; J: TRBJ2-5
CDR3: CASSGGPNTGELFF; DNA: TGTGCCAGCAGCGGCGGCCCGAACACCGGGGAGCTGTTTTTT; size: .; D: .; V: TRBV7-9; J: TRBJ2-2
CDR3: CASSRRAAAEAFF; DNA: TGTGCCAGCAGCCGCAGGGCCGCGGCTGAAGCTTTCTTT; size: .; D: .; V: TRBV2; J: TRBJ1-1
CDR3: CASSIPGQMNTEAFF; DNA: TGTGCCAGCAGTATCCCGGGACAGATGAACACTGAAGCTTTCTTT; size: few; D: TRBD1; V: TRBV27; J: TRBJ1-1
CDR3: CSAPTFGTEAFF; DNA: TGCAGTGCCCCCACATTTGGCACTGAAGCTTTCTTT; size: .; D: .; V: TRBV20-1; J: TRBJ1-1
CDR3: CASSHPGQGARAGNSPLHF; DNA: TGTGCCAGCAGCCACCCGGGACAGGGGGCGAGGGCAGGGAATTCACCCCTCCACTTT; size: .; D: TRBD1; V: TRBV4-2; J: TRBJ1-6
CDR3: CASSERTGELFF; DNA: TGTGCCAGCAGTGAAAGGACCGGGGAGCTGTTTTTT; size: few; D: .; V: TRBV2; J: TRBJ2-2
CDR3: CASSLKELAGANVLTF; DNA: TGCGCCAGCAGCTTAAAAGAACTTGCTGGGGCCAACGTCCTGACTTTC; size: few; D: .; V: TRBV5-1; J: TRBJ2-6
CDR3: CASSLGQGPSYEQYF; DNA: TGTGCCAGCTCACTGGGACAGGGACCATCCTACGAGCAGTACTTC; size: .; D: TRBD1; V: TRBV18; J: TRBJ2-7
CDR3: CASSFGREFGYTF; DNA: TGTGCCAGCAGCTTTGGCCGAGAGTTTGGCTACACCTTC; size: .; D: .; V: TRBV7-9; J: TRBJ1-2
CDR3: CASSQKPSGSRIFLQETQYF; DNA: TGTGCCAGCAGCCAAAAGCCTAGCGGCAGCCGAATATTCTTACAAGAGACCCAGTACTTC; size: .; D: TRBD2; V: TRBV5-4; J: TRBJ2-5
CDR3: CASSSTGSPLHF; DNA: TGTGCCAGCAGTTCAACGGGTTCACCCCTCCACTTT; size: .; D: .; V: TRBV9; J: TRBJ1-6
CDR3: CASSFSGGTSYEQYF; DNA: TGTGCCAGCAGCTTTAGCGGGGGGACCTCCTACGAGCAGTACTTC; size: .; D: TRBD2; V: TRBV7-6; J: TRBJ2-7
CDR3: CSVGQSGAEETQYF; DNA: TGCAGCGTTGGGCAGTCGGGGGCAGAAGAGACCCAGTACTTC; size: many; D: .; V: TRBV29-1; J: TRBJ2-5
CDR3: CASSPTGVGTGELFF; DNA: TGTGCCAGCAGCCCCACAGGGGTAGGCACCGGGGAGCTGTTTTTT; size: few; D: TRBD1; V: TRBV7-6; J: TRBJ2-2
CDR3: CSVEVGGYGYTF; DNA: TGCAGCGTTGAAGTGGGGGGCTATGGCTACACCTTC; size: many; D: .; V: TRBV29-1; J: TRBJ1-2
CDR3: CASSSGRGQGYEQYF; DNA: TGTGCCAGCAGCTCCGGTAGGGGACAGGGCTACGAGCAGTACTTC; size: few; D: TRBD1; V: TRBV7-6; J: TRBJ2-7
CDR3: CASSPTVNTEAFF; DNA: TGTGCCAGCAGCCCTACTGTGAACACTGAAGCTTTCTTT; size: many; D: .; V: TRBV7-3; J: TRBJ1-1
CDR3: CASSELGQGFGYGYTF; DNA: TGTGCCAGCAGTGAATTGGGACAGGGTTTTGGCTATGGCTACACCTTC; size: .; D: TRBD1; V: TRBV12-3/TRBV12-4; J: TRBJ1-2
CDR3: CASSARRWGEAFF; DNA: TGTGCCAGCAGCGCCCGCCGCTGGGGAGAAGCTTTCTTT; size: few; D: .; V: TRBV7-3; J: TRBJ1-1
CDR3: CASSVMDAPGYEQYF; DNA: TGTGCCAGCAGCGTGATGGACGCACCAGGCTACGAGCAGTACTTC; size: many; D: .; V: TRBV9; J: TRBJ2-7
CDR3: CASTGQGANEKLFF; DNA: TGTGCCAGCACAGGACAGGGGGCGAATGAAAAACTGTTTTTT; size: .; D: TRBD1; V: TRBV12-3/TRBV12-4; J: TRBJ1-4
CDR3: CSARVFGLGVDEQFF; DNA: TGCAGTGCTAGAGTTTTCGGACTAGGGGTCGATGAGCAGTTCTTC; size: .; D: TRBD2; V: TRBV20-1; J: TRBJ2-1
CDR3: CASSTLGKGALHF; DNA: TGTGCCAGCAGCACCCTTGGGAAGGGGGCCCTCCACTTT; size: many; D: .; V: TRBV12-3/TRBV12-4; J: TRBJ1-6
CDR3: CASSPQGAASAGELFF; DNA: TGTGCCAGCAGCCCTCAGGGGGCGGCTTCGGCCGGGGAGCTGTTTTTT; size: few; D: TRBD1; V: TRBV7-9; J: TRBJ2-2
CDR3: CATSDLRGGNTGELFF; DNA: TGTGCCACCAGTGATTTGCGGGGGGGGAACACCGGGGAGCTGTTTTTT; size: many; D: TRBD2; V: TRBV24-1; J: TRBJ2-2
CDR3: CASSLEARTGGETQYF; DNA: TGTGCCAGCAGCTTGGAGGCCAGGACAGGGGGAGAGACCCAGTACTTC; size: .; D: TRBD1; V: TRBV5-5; J: TRBJ2-5
CDR3: CASSLGDRRNYGYTF; DNA: TGTGCCAGCAGCTTGGGGGACAGGAGGAACTATGGCTACACCTTC; size: .; D: TRBD1; V: TRBV5-4; J: TRBJ1-2
CDR3: CASSPGTVNQPQHF; DNA: TGTGCCAGCTCCCCCGGGACAGTCAATCAGCCCCAGCATTTT; size: .; D: TRBD1; V: TRBV18; J: TRBJ1-5
CDR3: CAITRTPNNEQFF; DNA: TGTGCCATCACCCGGACACCAAACAATGAGCAGTTCTTC; size: .; D: .; V: TRBV10-3; J: TRBJ2-1
CDR3: CASSSASRVGSYEQYF; DNA: TGTGCCAGCAGCTCCGCCTCCCGGGTAGGATCCTACGAGCAGTACTTC; size: .; D: .; V: TRBV13; J: TRBJ2-7
CDR3: CSVEWGQGGFF; DNA: TGCAGCGTTGAATGGGGACAGGGAGGTTTCTTT; size: .; D: TRBD1; V: TRBV29-1; J: TRBJ1-1
CDR3: CASSPSDGVGTQYF; DNA: TGTGCCAGCAGTCCTTCGGACGGGGTAGGGACCCAGTACTTC; size: .; D: .; V: TRBV11-2; J: TRBJ2-5
CDR3: CASSLRPGYWQNTGELFF; DNA: TGTGCCAGCAGTTTACGGCCAGGCTATTGGCAGAACACCGGGGAGCTGTTTTTT; size: .; D: .; V: TRBV6-1; J: TRBJ2-2
CDR3: CAISESSILSNQPQHF; DNA: TGTGCCATCAGTGAGTCGAGTATTCTTAGCAATCAGCCCCAGCATTTT; size: once; D: .; V: TRBV10-3; J: TRBJ1-5
CDR3: CASMHRGRNQPQHF; DNA: TGTGCCAGTATGCACCGGGGAAGGAATCAGCCCCAGCATTTT; size: few; D: .; V: TRBV19; J: TRBJ1-5
CDR3: CASSQLDSTEAFF; DNA: TGCGCCAGCAGCCAACTGGACAGCACTGAAGCTTTCTTT; size: few; D: .; V: TRBV5-1; J: TRBJ1-1
CDR3: CAISEGRYPTGELFF; DNA: TGTGCCATCAGTGAGGGGAGGTATCCCACCGGGGAGCTGTTTTTT; size: few; D: .; V: TRBV10-3; J: TRBJ2-2
CDR3: CASSQDTQIEAFF; DNA: TGTGCCAGCAGCCAAGATACCCAAATTGAAGCTTTCTTT; size: .; D: .; V: TRBV9; J: TRBJ1-1
CDR3: CASRGTGVNTEAFF; DNA: TGTGCCAGCAGGGGGACAGGCGTGAACACTGAAGCTTTCTTT; size: few; D: TRBD1; V: TRBV2; J: TRBJ1-1
CDR3: CSNPGQLNTEAFF; DNA: TGCAGCAACCCTGGACAGCTGAACACTGAAGCTTTCTTT; size: few; D: .; V: TRBV20-1; J: TRBJ1-1
CDR3: CATSRVMGLETQYF; DNA: TGTGCCACCAGCAGAGTGATGGGGTTAGAGACCCAGTACTTC; size: .; D: .; V: TRBV15; J: TRBJ2-5